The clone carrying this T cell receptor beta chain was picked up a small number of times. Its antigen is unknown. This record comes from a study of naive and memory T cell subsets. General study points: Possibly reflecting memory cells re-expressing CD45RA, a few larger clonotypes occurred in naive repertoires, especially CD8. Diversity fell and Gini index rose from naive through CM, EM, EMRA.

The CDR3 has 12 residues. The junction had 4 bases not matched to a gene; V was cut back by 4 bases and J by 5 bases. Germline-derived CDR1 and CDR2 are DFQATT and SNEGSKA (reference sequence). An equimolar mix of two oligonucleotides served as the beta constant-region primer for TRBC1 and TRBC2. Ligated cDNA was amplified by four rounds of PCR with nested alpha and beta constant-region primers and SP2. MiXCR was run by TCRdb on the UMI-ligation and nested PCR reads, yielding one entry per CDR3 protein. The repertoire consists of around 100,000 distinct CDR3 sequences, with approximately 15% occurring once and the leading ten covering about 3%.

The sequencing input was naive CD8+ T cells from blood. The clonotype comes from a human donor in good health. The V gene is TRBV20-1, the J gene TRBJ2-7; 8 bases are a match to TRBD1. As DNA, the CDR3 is TGCAGTGCTAACGGACAGGGAGACGAGCAGTACTTC. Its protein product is CSANGQGDEQYF.